A selection of T cell receptor beta chains follows, all from one sample in a study of tumor-infiltrating lymphocytes in primary liver carcinoma. One entry per CDR3 protein, called by TCRdb with MiXCR from the multiplex PCR reads. This sample has some 200,000 distinct CDR3 sequences; roughly two thirds occur once, and the top ten carry around 7.1%. The specimen sequenced was peripheral blood. The receptors originated from an older woman with primary liver carcinoma and hepatitis B virus infection. Each CDR3 is given with its conserved first and last residue. D genes are given only for firm matches. Expanded clones get a size class; other rows say once, few or many, or leave the size out.

clone size,V gene,D gene,J gene,CDR3 DNA,CDR3 protein
-,TRBV6-4,-,TRBJ2-7,TGTGCCAGCAGTGACCTGGGGCTACACGTCCCCTACGAGCAGTACTTC,CASSDLGLHVPYEQYF
-,TRBV7-9,-,TRBJ1-1,TGTGCCAGCAGCAAGCCCGGGAACCCGAACACTGAAGCTTTCTTT,CASSKPGNPNTEAFF
few,TRBV5-1,-,TRBJ2-2,TGCGCCAGCAGCTTTTTACAGGGTAGCGGGGAGCTGTTTTTT,CASSFLQGSGELFF
many,TRBV14,-,TRBJ1-2,TGTGCCAGCAGCCAACACCTCAATGGGGGGGTCTATGGCTACACCTTC,CASSQHLNGGVYGYTF
-,TRBV10-3,TRBD1,TRBJ2-1,TGTGCCATCAGTGAGCCCGGGACAGGGAACAATGAGCAGTTCTTC,CAISEPGTGNNEQFF
-,TRBV7-9,-,TRBJ1-2,TGTGCCAGCAGCTTAGCAGGTGCGAGTTACACCTTC,CASSLAGASYTF
-,TRBV6-5,-,TRBJ1-5,TGTGCCAGCAGTTACTCGAATTCGAGGCAGCCCCATTATTTT,CASSYSNSRQPHYF
many,TRBV29-1,-,TRBJ2-7,TGCAGCGTTGCGGGGCTTTCGGTCTACGAGCAGTACTTC,CSVAGLSVYEQYF
-,TRBV28,TRBD2,TRBJ2-3,TGTGCCAGCAGTTTAAAGCCTAGCGGGATACTTAACATAGATACGCAGTATTTT,CASSLKPSGILNIDTQYF
-,TRBV29-1,-,TRBJ1-1,TGCAGCGCCGCTCCGGTGAATACTGAAGCTTTCTTT,CSAAPVNTEAFF
-,TRBV6-1,TRBD1,TRBJ2-7,TGTGCCAGCAGTGAAAGGGGACAGGCCGCCGAGCAGTACTTC,CASSERGQAAEQYF
-,TRBV29-1,-,TRBJ2-1,TGCAACGCTGGACTTACGAACAGTGAGCAGTTCTTC,CNAGLTNSEQFF
-,TRBV9,-,TRBJ2-3,TGTGCCAGCAGCGTAGGGGTTAGCGGTTCCACAGATACGCAGTATTTT,CASSVGVSGSTDTQYF
once,TRBV29-1,-,TRBJ2-7,TGCAGCGTTGAAAGGGACGGCTACAAGCAGTACTTC,CSVERDGYKQYF
many,TRBV6-5,TRBD2,TRBJ2-7,TGTGCCAGCAACTTCCATGGGGGGGGTGACGAGCAGTACTTC,CASNFHGGGDEQYF
many,TRBV6-1,TRBD2,TRBJ2-5,TGTGCCAGCAGTGTTCAACGGGAGGTCCAAGAGACCCAGTACTTC,CASSVQREVQETQYF
-,TRBV29-1,TRBD1,TRBJ1-1,TGCAACGTGGCCGGGACAGGGGTGTGGAACACTGAAGCTTTCTTT,CNVAGTGVWNTEAFF
-,TRBV7-8,TRBD1,TRBJ1-2,TGTGCCAGCAGCTTAGTACAGGGGTCGGGCTATGGCTACACCTTC,CASSLVQGSGYGYTF
-,TRBV5-1,TRBD1,TRBJ2-2,TGCGCCAGCAGCCCGGTGACAGGGGGCGCCGGGGAGCTGTTTTTT,CASSPVTGGAGELFF
-,TRBV2,-,TRBJ2-3,TGTGCCGGCAGTGAGGGGAGAAAAGATACGCAGTATTTT,CAGSEGRKDTQYF
many,TRBV6-1,TRBD2,TRBJ2-1,TGTGCCAGCAGTGTAAGTAGCGGGAGCTACAATGAGCAGTTCTTC,CASSVSSGSYNEQFF
-,TRBV4-2,-,TRBJ2-1,TGTGCCAGCAGCAAAGACCTGGGATCCTACAATGAGCAGATATTC,CASSKDLGSYNEQIF
few,TRBV5-1,TRBD1,TRBJ1-2,TGCGCCAGCAGCTCCAACCCCGGGACAGGTTCTAACTATGGCTACACCTTC,CASSSNPGTGSNYGYTF
many,TRBV4-1,TRBD2,TRBJ2-3,TGCGCCAGCAGCCAGCCCCCCTTAGCGTCGGAGCGGGAGACAGATACGCAGTATTTT,CASSQPPLASERETDTQYF
-,TRBV30,-,TRBJ2-5,TGTGCCTGGAGTTATGAGACCCAGTACTTC,CAWSYETQYF
-,TRBV10-3,-,TRBJ1-5,TGTGCCAACAGACAGGAGAGCAATCAGCCCCAGCATTTC,CANRQESNQPQHF
-,TRBV11-2,-,TRBJ2-5,TGTGTCAGCAGCACCCTCTCGACCCAGTACTTC,CVSSTLSTQYF
many,TRBV4-1,-,TRBJ2-7,TGCGCCAGCAGCCAAGGGCAGCCCTACGAGCAGTACTTC,CASSQGQPYEQYF
-,TRBV29-1,-,TRBJ2-1,TGCAGCGCACGACGTAATGAGCAGTTCTTC,CSARRNEQFF
-,TRBV28,-,TRBJ2-7,TGTGCCAGCAGGATCGTGGGAACAGCCTACGAGCAGTACTTC,CASRIVGTAYEQYF
many,TRBV12-3/TRBV12-4,TRBD2,TRBJ2-3,TGTGCCAGCAGTGCCGGGACTAGCGATAGCACAGATACGCAGTATTTT,CASSAGTSDSTDTQYF
-,TRBV6-5,TRBD2,TRBJ2-7,TGTGCCAGCAGTCCCAGTCTAGCGGGAAAAGGAGGTTACGAGCAGTACTTC,CASSPSLAGKGGYEQYF
many,TRBV28,-,TRBJ1-2,TGTGCCAGCGGATGGTCCCCTAACTATGGCTACACCTTC,CASGWSPNYGYTF
-,TRBV19,-,TRBJ1-6,TGTGCCAGTAGCCGACAGGTCTATAATTCACCCCTCCACTTT,CASSRQVYNSPLHF
-,TRBV5-1,-,TRBJ2-1,TGCGCCAGCAGCCTGGGGACCCACGCCGACAATGAGCAGTTCTTC,CASSLGTHADNEQFF
-,TRBV10-3,-,TRBJ1-5,TGTGCCATCAGTCCTTTAGGGGGTAGCAATCAGCCCCAGCATTTT,CAISPLGGSNQPQHF
-,TRBV7-9,-,TRBJ1-1,TGTGCCAGCAGCTTATCCGCCCCCAACACTGAAGCTTTCTTT,CASSLSAPNTEAFF
many,TRBV6-1,TRBD1,TRBJ1-5,TGTGCCAGCAGTGAAGCCGGACAGGGGGCGCAGCCCCAGCATTTT,CASSEAGQGAQPQHF
-,TRBV6-6,-,TRBJ1-5,TGTGCCAGCAGCCCTGGACAGTGGGGCAATCAGCCCCAGCATTTT,CASSPGQWGNQPQHF
many,TRBV12-3/TRBV12-4,-,TRBJ2-5,TGTGCCAGCAGGCGCACGGGAGCTACCCAAGAGACCCAGTACTTC,CASRRTGATQETQYF
once,TRBV6-1,-,TRBJ1-1,TGTGCCAGCAGTGGAAAGTCCAGGGGGAACACTGAAGCTTTCTTT,CASSGKSRGNTEAFF
-,TRBV11-2,-,TRBJ2-1,TGTGCCAGCAGCTTACTTAATGAGAGGGGGAATGAGCAATTCTTC,CASSLLNERGNEQFF
-,TRBV23-1,-,TRBJ2-7,TGCGCCAGCAGTCACCCGCAGGGATCCTCCTACGAGCAGTACTTC,CASSHPQGSSYEQYF
-,TRBV28,TRBD2,TRBJ2-7,TGTGCCAGCAGTTTCTCGCCTAGCGGGAGGGAACACTACGAGCAGTACTTC,CASSFSPSGREHYEQYF
many,TRBV14,-,TRBJ2-7,TGTGCCAGCAGCCGAGACAGCCTGGGACTCACCAGGACTTACGAGCAGTACTTC,CASSRDSLGLTRTYEQYF
-,TRBV11-2,TRBD2,TRBJ2-7,TGTGCCAGCAGCCCTAGGGGCACTAGCGGGAGGTCGGACGAGCACTACTTC,CASSPRGTSGRSDEHYF
-,TRBV11-1,TRBD1,TRBJ1-1,TGTGCCAGCAACTTAGAAGGGACAGGCTACCCTGAAGCTTTCTTT,CASNLEGTGYPEAFF
many,TRBV4-2,TRBD1,TRBJ1-2,TGTGCCAGCAGTCTCCGGGACAGGGAAAATGGCTACACCTTC,CASSLRDRENGYTF
many,TRBV24-1,-,TRBJ1-5,TGTGCCACCAGTGAGATAGGACAGTACAATCAGCCCCAGCATTTT,CATSEIGQYNQPQHF
once,TRBV14,TRBD1,TRBJ2-3,TGTGCCAGCAGCCAACGACAGGGGAGAGAGATAGATACGCAGTATTTT,CASSQRQGREIDTQYF
-,TRBV28,TRBD2,TRBJ2-1,TGTGCCAGCAGTTTCCCTAGCGGGAGGACAGTGAGAAGTGACAATGAGCAGTTCTTC,CASSFPSGRTVRSDNEQFF
-,TRBV6-2/TRBV6-3,TRBD2,TRBJ2-5,TGTGCCAGCAGTATTGAACTAGCGGGGGAACAAGAGACCCAGTACTTC,CASSIELAGEQETQYF
-,TRBV11-2,-,TRBJ2-7,TGTGCCAGCGGTGAGGCTTACGAACAGGACTTC,CASGEAYEQDF